The rows below give T cell receptor beta chains drawn from one sample of a study of T cells after posttransplantation cyclophosphamide. Data came from immunoSEQ multiplex PCR; TCRdb stores just in-frame clones and leaves some out. The table has roughly 20,000 clones, about 90% seen once. Sequences were derived from PBMCs, sampled after an allogeneic stem cell transplant with a calcineurin inhibitor and methotrexate. All receptors come from a female patient aged 50 to 60 who received an allogeneic stem cell transplant from an unrelated donor, was CMV-positive, and had chronic GVHD only. The graft donor may have given rise to some T cells. The CDR3 runs from the conserved cysteine through the conserved F or W. The D gene is left open where the match is weak. For some rows the clone size is stated as once, few or many, or as a class when expanded; others skip it.

D,V,size,J,CDR3,DNA
-,TRBV7-9,-,TRBJ1-1,CASSLSGIGAEAFF,TGTGCCAGCAGCTTATCAGGGATTGGCGCTGAAGCTTTCTTT
-,TRBV6-6,-,TRBJ1-2,CASSANGRGYTF,TGTGCCAGCAGTGCTAACGGGAGGGGCTACACCTTC
TRBD1,TRBV9,-,TRBJ1-3,CASSGLPGQRNTIYF,TGTGCCAGCAGCGGGCTTCCGGGACAGAGAAACACCATATATTTT
-,TRBV6-5,-,TRBJ1-1,CASTSPRGAETEAFF,TGTGCCAGCACCAGCCCCAGGGGTGCGGAAACTGAAGCTTTCTTT
TRBD1,TRBV18,few,TRBJ1-3,CASRTSGTVGNTIYF,TGTGCCAGCCGCACATCTGGGACAGTGGGAAACACCATATATTTT
-,TRBV15,-,TRBJ2-4,CATSRETTILAKNIQYF,TGTGCCACCAGCAGAGAGACCACTATACTAGCCAAAAACATTCAGTACTTC
TRBD1,TRBV5-1,-,TRBJ1-5,CASSWGTDSNQPQHF,TGCGCCAGCAGCTGGGGGACAGATAGCAATCAGCCCCAGCATTTT
-,TRBV19,-,TRBJ1-2,CASSTAPVGGTNYGYTF,TGTGCCAGTAGTACAGCCCCAGTGGGGGGGACCAACTATGGCTACACCTTC
-,TRBV30,-,TRBJ1-1,CAWSVGGNTEAFF,TGTGCCTGGAGTGTGGGGGGGAACACTGAAGCTTTCTTT
TRBD2,TRBV15,-,TRBJ2-5,CATSRARLAGGETQYF,TGTGCCACCAGCAGAGCCAGACTAGCGGGAGGAGAGACCCAGTACTTC
TRBD1,TRBV25-1,-,TRBJ2-1,CASSDPGQGGDEQFF,TGTGCCAGCAGCGACCCGGGACAGGGGGGCGATGAGCAGTTCTTC
TRBD2,TRBV4-2,once,TRBJ2-1,CASSQALAGGPGLPFF,TGTGCCAGCAGCCAAGCGCTAGCGGGAGGGCCGGGTCTGCCGTTCTTC
-,TRBV28,-,TRBJ2-2,CASSYTGELFF,TGTGCCAGCTCGTACACCGGGGAGCTGTTTTTT
TRBD2,TRBV10-2,-,TRBJ2-2,CASSGTSGGGLFF,TGCGCCAGCAGTGGGACTAGCGGAGGGGGGTTGTTTTTT
-,TRBV4-2,-,TRBJ2-7,CASSPPRGLPGEQYF,TGTGCCAGCAGCCCACCTCGGGGACTGCCGGGGGAGCAGTACTTC
TRBD2,TRBV7-2,-,TRBJ2-3,CASSSTSGRSTDTQYF,TGTGCCAGCAGTTCTACTAGCGGGAGAAGCACAGATACGCAGTATTTT
-,TRBV28,few,TRBJ1-4,CASSDSATNEKLFF,TGTGCCAGCAGTGACAGCGCGACTAATGAAAAACTGTTTTTT